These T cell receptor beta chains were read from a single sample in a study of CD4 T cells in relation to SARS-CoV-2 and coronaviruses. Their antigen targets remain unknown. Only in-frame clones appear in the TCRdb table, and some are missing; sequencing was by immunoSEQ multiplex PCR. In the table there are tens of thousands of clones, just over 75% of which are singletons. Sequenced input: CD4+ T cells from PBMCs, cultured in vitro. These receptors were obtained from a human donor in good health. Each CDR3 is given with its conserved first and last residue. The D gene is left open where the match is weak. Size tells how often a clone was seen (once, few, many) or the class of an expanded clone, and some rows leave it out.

CDR3aa: CASRSRSQQETQYF
CDR3nt: TGTGCCAGCAGGAGTCGCAGTCAGCAAGAGACCCAGTACTTC
abundance: .
d_gene: .
j_gene: TRBJ2-5
v_gene: TRBV2

CDR3aa: CASSQVPGTISYEQYF
CDR3nt: TGTGCCAGCAGCCAAGTCCCGGGGACCATCTCCTACGAGCAGTACTTC
abundance: .
d_gene: .
j_gene: TRBJ2-7
v_gene: TRBV3-1/TRBV3-2

CDR3aa: CASSLAGLAGVVSYEQYF
CDR3nt: TGTGCCAGCAGCTTAGCGGGACTAGCGGGAGTCGTCTCCTACGAGCAGTACTTC
abundance: .
d_gene: TRBD2
j_gene: TRBJ2-7
v_gene: TRBV7-8

CDR3aa: CASSPTGGSAGELFF
CDR3nt: TGTGCCAGCAGCCCTACAGGGGGCAGCGCCGGGGAGCTGTTTTTT
abundance: few
d_gene: TRBD1
j_gene: TRBJ2-2
v_gene: TRBV3-1/TRBV3-2

CDR3aa: CASSERGTGYSGANVLTF
CDR3nt: TGTGCCAGCAGTGAACGGGGGACAGGTTACTCTGGGGCCAACGTCCTGACTTTC
abundance: .
d_gene: TRBD1
j_gene: TRBJ2-6
v_gene: TRBV6-1

CDR3aa: CASSPGGETQYF
CDR3nt: TGTGCCAGCAGCCCGGGTGGGGAGACCCAGTACTTC
abundance: .
d_gene: .
j_gene: TRBJ2-5
v_gene: TRBV12-3/TRBV12-4

CDR3aa: CASSLAVDDEQYF
CDR3nt: TGCGCCAGCAGCTTGGCGGTGGACGACGAGCAGTACTTC
abundance: few
d_gene: .
j_gene: TRBJ2-7
v_gene: TRBV5-1

CDR3aa: CASSESEPPGTEAFF
CDR3nt: TGTGCCAGCAGTGAGTCAGAGCCCCCTGGCACTGAAGCTTTCTTT
abundance: .
d_gene: .
j_gene: TRBJ1-1
v_gene: TRBV2

CDR3aa: CAISGDVQETQYF
CDR3nt: TGTGCCATCAGTGGGGACGTCCAAGAGACCCAGTACTTC
abundance: .
d_gene: .
j_gene: TRBJ2-5
v_gene: TRBV10-3

CDR3aa: CASSRKYEQYF
CDR3nt: TGTGCCAGCAGTCGGAAGTACGAGCAGTACTTC
abundance: .
d_gene: .
j_gene: TRBJ2-7
v_gene: TRBV12-3/TRBV12-4

CDR3aa: CASSPTFSYNEQFF
CDR3nt: TGTGCCAGCAGCCCAACTTTTTCCTACAATGAGCAGTTCTTC
abundance: .
d_gene: .
j_gene: TRBJ2-1
v_gene: TRBV3-1/TRBV3-2

CDR3aa: CASSFQREGTKAKNIQYF
CDR3nt: TGTGCCAGCAGCTTCCAGCGGGAGGGCACGAAAGCCAAAAACATTCAGTACTTC
abundance: .
d_gene: TRBD2
j_gene: TRBJ2-4
v_gene: TRBV7-9

CDR3aa: CASSFFANTEAFF
CDR3nt: TGTGCCAGCAGCTTCTTCGCGAACACTGAAGCTTTCTTT
abundance: .
d_gene: .
j_gene: TRBJ1-1
v_gene: TRBV7-3

CDR3aa: CASSPRGAPYNEQFF
CDR3nt: TGTGCCAGCAGCCCAAGGGGGGCCCCTTACAATGAGCAGTTCTTC
abundance: .
d_gene: .
j_gene: TRBJ2-1
v_gene: TRBV11-3

CDR3aa: CSVELGGWGYTF
CDR3nt: TGCAGCGTTGAACTAGGAGGATGGGGCTACACCTTC
abundance: .
d_gene: .
j_gene: TRBJ1-2
v_gene: TRBV29-1

CDR3aa: CASSQSGQGGEQYF
CDR3nt: TGTGCCAGCAGCCAAAGCGGACAGGGAGGCGAGCAGTACTTC
abundance: .
d_gene: TRBD1
j_gene: TRBJ2-7
v_gene: TRBV3-1/TRBV3-2

CDR3aa: CASSPRDQETQYF
CDR3nt: TGTGCCAGCTCACCTCGCGATCAAGAGACCCAGTACTTC
abundance: .
d_gene: .
j_gene: TRBJ2-5
v_gene: TRBV18

CDR3aa: CAWRAGGVDGYTF
CDR3nt: TGTGCCTGGCGGGCAGGGGGAGTGGATGGCTACACCTTC
abundance: .
d_gene: TRBD1
j_gene: TRBJ1-2
v_gene: TRBV30

CDR3aa: CASSPLDRNTEAFF
CDR3nt: TGTGCCAGCAGCCCGTTGGACAGGAACACTGAAGCTTTCTTT
abundance: .
d_gene: .
j_gene: TRBJ1-1
v_gene: TRBV3-1/TRBV3-2

CDR3aa: CASSDRGQSSGQPQHF
CDR3nt: TGTGCCAGTAGTGATAGGGGACAGAGTAGCGGTCAGCCCCAGCATTTT
abundance: .
d_gene: TRBD1
j_gene: TRBJ1-5
v_gene: TRBV19

CDR3aa: CASSQVQQVGVYEQYF
CDR3nt: TGTGCCAGCAGCCAAGTACAACAGGTAGGGGTCTACGAGCAGTACTTC
abundance: .
d_gene: .
j_gene: TRBJ2-7
v_gene: TRBV4-2

CDR3aa: CATSLSGSDTQYF
CDR3nt: TGTGCCACCAGCCTCTCAGGGTCAGATACGCAGTATTTT
abundance: once
d_gene: .
j_gene: TRBJ2-3
v_gene: TRBV15

CDR3aa: CSARWQVEAFF
CDR3nt: TGCAGTGCCCGCTGGCAGGTTGAAGCTTTCTTT
abundance: .
d_gene: .
j_gene: TRBJ1-1
v_gene: TRBV20-1

CDR3aa: CASSLGQGEQYF
CDR3nt: TGTGCCAGCAGCTTGGGGCAGGGCGAGCAGTACTTC
abundance: .
d_gene: .
j_gene: TRBJ2-7
v_gene: TRBV5-6

CDR3aa: CAISPSGISVETQYF
CDR3nt: TGTGCCATCAGCCCTAGCGGGATCTCGGTAGAGACCCAGTACTTC
abundance: .
d_gene: TRBD2
j_gene: TRBJ2-5
v_gene: TRBV10-3

CDR3aa: CASSFRDPGLKFF
CDR3nt: TGTGCCAGCAGTTTTCGGGACCCCGGATTGAAGTTCTTC
abundance: .
d_gene: .
j_gene: TRBJ2-1
v_gene: TRBV6-5

CDR3aa: CASSATGPYEQYF
CDR3nt: TGTGCCAGCAGTGCGACAGGGCCCTACGAGCAGTACTTC
abundance: .
d_gene: TRBD1
j_gene: TRBJ2-7
v_gene: TRBV27

CDR3aa: CASSHSRTETYEQYF
CDR3nt: TGCGCCAGCAGTCACTCCAGGACAGAAACCTACGAGCAGTACTTC
abundance: .
d_gene: .
j_gene: TRBJ2-7
v_gene: TRBV23-1

CDR3aa: CASSPGAQSNEQFF
CDR3nt: TGTGCCAGCTCACCCGGGGCCCAATCCAATGAGCAGTTCTTC
abundance: .
d_gene: .
j_gene: TRBJ2-1
v_gene: TRBV18

CDR3aa: CASSTTGEVYGYTF
CDR3nt: TGTGCCAGTAGTACGACAGGGGAGGTCTATGGCTACACCTTC
abundance: .
d_gene: TRBD1
j_gene: TRBJ1-2
v_gene: TRBV19

CDR3aa: CASSLSGNPAYEQYF
CDR3nt: TGTGCCAGCAGCTTGTCTGGCAATCCCGCCTACGAGCAGTACTTC
abundance: .
d_gene: .
j_gene: TRBJ2-7
v_gene: TRBV5-6

CDR3aa: CASSSLKDWTYEQYF
CDR3nt: TGTGCCAGCAGCTCATTAAAGGACTGGACCTACGAGCAGTACTTC
abundance: .
d_gene: .
j_gene: TRBJ2-7
v_gene: TRBV9

CDR3aa: CASSEYRASGKFYNEQFF
CDR3nt: TGTGCCAGCAGCGAATATCGGGCTAGCGGCAAGTTTTACAATGAGCAGTTCTTC
abundance: .
d_gene: .
j_gene: TRBJ2-1
v_gene: TRBV12-1

CDR3aa: CASSFTLGLKSYNEQFF
CDR3nt: TGTGCCAGCAGCTTTACTTTGGGACTAAAATCCTACAATGAGCAGTTCTTC
abundance: .
d_gene: TRBD2
j_gene: TRBJ2-1
v_gene: TRBV14

CDR3aa: CAARALGGSYYEQYF
CDR3nt: TGTGCCGCGAGGGCTCTAGGGGGGAGTTATTACGAGCAGTACTTC
abundance: .
d_gene: .
j_gene: TRBJ2-7
v_gene: TRBV6-5

CDR3aa: CASSLRGGSGANVLTF
CDR3nt: TGCGCCAGCAGCTTGAGGGGGGGATCTGGGGCCAACGTCCTGACTTTC
abundance: .
d_gene: .
j_gene: TRBJ2-6
v_gene: TRBV5-1

CDR3aa: CASSPTVNYGYTF
CDR3nt: TGTGCCAGCAGCCCGACGGTTAACTATGGCTACACCTTC
abundance: .
d_gene: .
j_gene: TRBJ1-2
v_gene: TRBV7-6

CDR3aa: CSGTASMNTEAFF
CDR3nt: TGCAGCGGGACAGCCAGTATGAACACTGAAGCTTTCTTT
abundance: .
d_gene: .
j_gene: TRBJ1-1
v_gene: TRBV29-1

CDR3aa: CASRRGHEQYF
CDR3nt: TGTGCCAGTAGGAGGGGCCACGAGCAGTACTTC
abundance: .
d_gene: .
j_gene: TRBJ2-7
v_gene: TRBV19

CDR3aa: CATRAGSNNSPLHF
CDR3nt: TGTGCCACGAGGGCGGGCAGCAATAATTCACCCCTCCACTTT
abundance: few
d_gene: .
j_gene: TRBJ1-6
v_gene: TRBV6-5

CDR3aa: CASSPLGRKEFF
CDR3nt: TGTGCCAGCAGTCCTCTGGGGCGAAAAGAGTTCTTC
abundance: .
d_gene: .
j_gene: TRBJ2-1
v_gene: TRBV12-3/TRBV12-4

CDR3aa: CAWSSATRRETQYF
CDR3nt: TGTGCCTGGAGTTCGGCGACTAGGAGGGAGACCCAGTACTTC
abundance: .
d_gene: .
j_gene: TRBJ2-5
v_gene: TRBV30

CDR3aa: CASSPPPGLAGTGLQFF
CDR3nt: TGTGCCAGCAGCCCCCCGCCGGGACTAGCGGGGACGGGGCTGCAGTTCTTC
abundance: .
d_gene: TRBD2
j_gene: TRBJ2-1
v_gene: TRBV3-1/TRBV3-2

CDR3aa: CASSIADGWDTEAFF
CDR3nt: TGTGCCAGCAGCATAGCGGACGGTTGGGACACTGAAGCTTTCTTT
abundance: .
d_gene: .
j_gene: TRBJ1-1
v_gene: TRBV5-4

CDR3aa: CASSLGTGGFTEAFF
CDR3nt: TGTGCCAGCAGTTTAGGTACGGGGGGCTTCACTGAAGCTTTCTTT
abundance: .
d_gene: .
j_gene: TRBJ1-1
v_gene: TRBV27

CDR3aa: CASSETLGLAGETFNEQYF
CDR3nt: TGTGCCAGCAGTGAAACCCTGGGACTAGCGGGAGAGACGTTTAACGAGCAGTACTTC
abundance: .
d_gene: TRBD2
j_gene: TRBJ2-7
v_gene: TRBV6-1

CDR3aa: CASSFVGHQPFQEQYF
CDR3nt: TGTGCCAGCAGCTTTGTGGGACACCAACCCTTTCAAGAGCAGTACTTC
abundance: .
d_gene: .
j_gene: TRBJ2-7
v_gene: TRBV7-9

CDR3aa: CASSPGRQAVLEPQHF
CDR3nt: TGTGCCAGCTCACCAGGGAGGCAGGCGGTGCTGGAGCCCCAGCATTTT
abundance: .
d_gene: .
j_gene: TRBJ1-5
v_gene: TRBV18

CDR3aa: CASSPPAYNEQFF
CDR3nt: TGTGCCAGTAGCCCCCCCGCTTACAATGAGCAGTTCTTC
abundance: .
d_gene: .
j_gene: TRBJ2-1
v_gene: TRBV19

CDR3aa: CASSPTSGSSYNEQFF
CDR3nt: TGTGCCAGCAGCCCGACTAGCGGTAGTTCCTACAATGAGCAGTTCTTC
abundance: .
d_gene: TRBD2
j_gene: TRBJ2-1
v_gene: TRBV7-9

CDR3aa: CAWSVQEGPYEQYF
CDR3nt: TGTGCCTGGAGTGTACAAGAGGGGCCCTACGAGCAGTACTTC
abundance: .
d_gene: .
j_gene: TRBJ2-7
v_gene: TRBV30